A selection of T cell receptor beta chains follows, all from one sample in a study of blood T cell repertoires in COVID-19. Produced via immunoSEQ multiplex PCR; TCRdb's table is partial and in-frame only. The table lists some 180,000 clones, more than 70% of them singletons. Sequenced sample: peripheral blood. All receptors come from a man aged 50-59 years with COVID-19, enrolled during active disease. CDR3s include the opening cysteine and the closing phenylalanine or tryptophan. A D gene is named only where the DNA matches it firmly. Expanded clones get a size class; other rows say once, few or many, or leave the size out.

J gene | clone size | D gene | V gene | CDR3 protein | CDR3 DNA
TRBJ2-2 | - | TRBD1 | TRBV10-3 | CAATGTGNTGELFF | TGTGCCGCCACCGGGACAGGGAACACCGGGGAGCTGTTTTTT
TRBJ2-1 | - | - | TRBV4-2 | CASSPRRRQSSYNEQFF | TGTGCCAGCAGCCCCCGCCGGAGGCAGAGCTCCTACAATGAGCAGTTCTTC
TRBJ1-5 | - | TRBD1 | TRBV7-9 | CASSLGGGGNQPQHF | TGTGCCAGCAGCTTAGGAGGGGGCGGCAATCAGCCCCAGCATTTT
TRBJ2-5 | - | TRBD2 | TRBV30 | CAWIAGTSQETQYF | TGTGCCTGGATAGCCGGGACTAGCCAAGAGACCCAGTACTTC
TRBJ2-5 | - | TRBD1 | TRBV24-1 | CATSDHGTGVHETQYF | TGTGCCACCAGTGATCATGGGACAGGGGTCCACGAGACCCAGTACTTC
TRBJ2-2 | few | - | TRBV4-1 | CASSQAGALGELFF | TGCGCCAGCAGCCAGGCTGGGGCCTTGGGGGAGCTGTTTTTT
TRBJ1-1 | - | - | TRBV30 | CAWSVMGALGEAFF | TGTGCCTGGAGTGTGATGGGGGCATTAGGGGAAGCTTTCTTT
TRBJ1-5 | once | TRBD1 | TRBV7-8 | CASSLAQGVDQPQHF | TGTGCCAGCAGCTTAGCGCAGGGGGTAGATCAGCCCCAGCATTTT
TRBJ1-5 | - | TRBD1 | TRBV19 | CASRSGQGNQPQHF | TGTGCCAGTAGATCAGGACAGGGGAATCAGCCCCAGCATTTT
TRBJ2-5 | - | - | TRBV5-4 | CASSRGGQEETQYF | TGTGCCAGCAGTCGAGGGGGTCAGGAAGAGACCCAGTACTTC
TRBJ1-1 | - | - | TRBV9 | CASSVEVDTANTEAFF | TGTGCCAGCAGCGTAGAAGTCGACACTGCGAACACTGAAGCTTTCTTT
TRBJ2-1 | - | TRBD2 | TRBV7-3 | CASSPATGGTRGNEQFF | TGCGCCAGCAGCCCGGCGACCGGGGGGACTAGGGGCAATGAGCAGTTCTTC
TRBJ1-2 | - | TRBD1 | TRBV2 | CASSEGRGRGNYGYTF | TGTGCCAGCAGTGAAGGCAGGGGGCGGGGTAACTATGGCTACACCTTC
TRBJ2-5 | - | - | TRBV6-5 | CASTNGETQYF | TGTGCCAGCACCAACGGAGAGACCCAGTACTTC
TRBJ2-7 | few | TRBD1 | TRBV4-1 | CASSQPWGQGAHEQYF | TGCGCCAGCAGCCAACCTTGGGGACAGGGCGCCCACGAGCAGTACTTC
TRBJ2-3 | - | - | TRBV7-9 | CASSLYARDGDTQYF | TGTGCCAGCAGCTTATACGCCAGGGATGGGGATACGCAGTATTTT
TRBJ2-1 | - | TRBD1 | TRBV19 | CASSITGTGRSYNEQFF | TGTGCCAGTAGTATAACGGGGACAGGACGATCCTACAATGAGCAGTTCTTC
TRBJ2-5 | once | TRBD2 | TRBV27 | CASSLSGLAGHQETQYF | TGTGCCAGCAGTTTGTCGGGACTAGCGGGGCACCAAGAGACCCAGTACTTC
TRBJ2-6 | - | TRBD1 | TRBV5-1 | CASRTGTGRNSGANVLTF | TGCGCCAGCAGAACCGGGACAGGCCGAAACTCTGGGGCCAACGTCCTGACTTTC
TRBJ1-1 | once | - | TRBV28 | CASRTGILTEAFF | TGTGCCAGCAGAACAGGGATCTTGACTGAAGCTTTCTTT
TRBJ1-2 | - | - | TRBV5-6 | CASSLVRRVAYGYTF | TGTGCCAGCAGCTTGGTTCGCAGGGTGGCCTATGGCTACACCTTC
TRBJ1-6 | - | TRBD1 | TRBV4-1 | CASSLPPGQGNSPLHF | TGCGCCAGCAGCCTTCCACCGGGACAGGGAAATTCACCCCTCCACTTT
TRBJ2-3 | - | - | TRBV6-1 | CASSEAGVRLRSTDTQYF | TGTGCCAGCAGTGAAGCCGGGGTTCGCCTTCGCTCCACAGATACGCAGTATTTT
TRBJ2-4 | - | TRBD2 | TRBV5-5 | CASSPRLAGQNIQYF | TGTGCCAGCAGCCCTAGACTAGCGGGGCAAAACATTCAGTACTTC
TRBJ2-7 | few | - | TRBV19 | CASAGTPAYEQYF | TGTGCCAGTGCCGGGACTCCCGCCTACGAGCAGTACTTC
TRBJ2-3 | - | - | TRBV5-5 | CASSLWGVPDTQYF | TGTGCCAGCAGCTTGTGGGGAGTCCCAGATACGCAGTATTTT